These 24 T cell receptor beta chains came from one sample sequenced in a study of blood T cell repertoires in COVID-19. The repertoire was sequenced with immunoSEQ multiplex PCR; TCRdb's copy has only in-frame clones and lacks some. The sample consists of 200,000 to 250,000 clones, around nine tenths of them appearing once. The material sequenced was peripheral blood. Receptors were obtained from a woman in her 70s with active or convalescent COVID-19.

As for this clone: The sample has other DNA sequences that encode this CDR3 too. The J gene is TRBJ1-2, the V gene TRBV7-2; 12 bases align to TRBD1. The trim removed 5 bases at V and 3 bases at J, leaving 4 bases unmatched. The CDR3 is 15 amino acids. Germline loops: CDR1 SGHTA, CDR2 FQGNSA. The CDR3 loop is CASSPGTGGDYGYTF. As DNA, the CDR3 is TGTGCCAGCAGCCCAGGGACAGGGGGCGACTATGGCTACACCTTC.

This rearrangement joins TRBV11-2 to TRBJ1-1; D possibly corresponds to TRBD1 (6 bases). Looked up from germline, CDR1 is SGHAT and CDR2 is FQNNGV. V lost 5 bases, J lost 6 bases, and 10 bases lay in between. The CDR3 extends over 12 amino acids. This chain's CDR3 is CASSTRTAEAFF. DNA of the CDR3: TGTGCCAGCAGCACCCGGACAGCTGAAGCTTTCTTT. Together with reference TRBV11-2 and TRBJ1-1, the CDR3 gives the full variable domain: EAGVAQSPRYKIIEKRQSVAFWCNPISGHATLYWYQQILGQGPKLLIQFQNNGVVDDSQLPKDRFSAERLKGVDSTLKIQPAKLEDSAVYLCASSTRTAEAFFGQGTRLTVV.

The chain combines TRBV5-8 with TRBJ2-3; TRBD2 matches 9 bases. The CDR3 is 13 residues long. The V and J ends lost 4 bases and 10 bases, in that order; junction bases with no gene match: 7. Germline values: CDR1 SGHTS, CDR2 YDEGEE. The CDR3 coding sequence is TGTGCCAGCAGCCGCCTGGCGGGGGGGCCGCAGTATTTT. Protein: CASSRLAGGPQYF.

This clone has only a few counts. This CDR3 is also generated by other DNA sequences in the sample. The V and J genes are TRBV6-5 and TRBJ1-6; no reliable D call. The germline V gene encodes CDR1 MNHEY and CDR2 SVGAGI. The ends were cut back, 7 bases at V and 6 bases at J, with 7 bases in the middle. This CDR3 has 12 amino acids. The CDR3 is CASTRGNSPLHF. CDR3 coding DNA: TGTGCCAGCACGCGCGGTAATTCACCCCTCCACTTT.

V is TRBV7-9 and J is TRBJ1-2; 7 bases are shared with TRBD1. V gave up 2 bases and J gave up 6 bases; unmatched junction bases: 6. The V gene's germline CDR1 is SEHNR and CDR2 FQNEAQ (reference sequence). This CDR3 has 14 residues. The CDR3 sequence: CASSLWPGTDGYTF. In nucleotides, the CDR3 is TGTGCCAGCAGCTTATGGCCGGGGACAGATGGCTACACCTTC.

The V gene is TRBV25-1, the J gene TRBJ1-1; D remains ambiguous. V gave up 6 bases and J gave up 7 bases, with 9 bases separating them. CDR1 and CDR2 (germline): MGHDK, SYGVNS. This CDR3 comprises 11 residues. The CDR3, as DNA: TGTGCCAGCAGGGATGACATTGAAGCTTTCTTT. Amino acid sequence: CASRDDIEAFF.

The V and J genes are TRBV7-9 and TRBJ2-1; D might be TRBD1 (6 bases). The CDR3 length is 13 residues. Trimming pared 9 bases from V and 5 bases from J, leaving 14 bases between. The germline CDR1 and CDR2 sequences are SEHNR and FQNEAQ (reference sequence). CDR3 amino acids: CASHRDIDNEQFF. The DNA of the CDR3 is TGTGCCAGTCACCGGGACATTGACAATGAGCAGTTCTTC.

The chain employs TRBV19 and TRBJ1-1; 7 positions match TRBD1. Germline-derived CDR1 and CDR2 are LNHDA and SQIVND (reference sequence). The length of the CDR3 is 14 residues. With V trimmed by 5 bases and J by 2 bases, 5 bases remained unmatched. The CDR3: CASSHRGSNTEAFF. For the CDR3, the DNA is TGTGCCAGTAGTCACAGGGGCTCTAACACTGAAGCTTTCTTT.

The V and J genes are TRBV5-4 and TRBJ1-3; D gene unclear. This CDR3 contains 15 residues. V dropped 4 bases and J dropped 4 bases, with 15 bases sitting between them. The V gene's germline CDR1 is SGHNT and CDR2 YYREEE (reference sequence). CDR3 sequence (DNA): TGTGCCAGCAGCCTAAACAGTGCGGGAGGAAACACCATATATTTT. Protein: CASSLNSAGGNTIYF.

The gene calls are TRBV9 and TRBJ2-2; TRBD2 matches at 13 bases. Trimming at V came to 3 bases and at J to 4 bases, leaving 3 bases not matched to a gene. Germline CDR1 and CDR2: SGDLS and YYNGEE. CDR3 length equals 16 residues. This CDR3 reads CASSALAGGLTGELFF. The CDR3, as DNA: TGTGCCAGCAGCGCACTAGCGGGGGGGCTCACCGGGGAGCTGTTTTTT.

V usage is TRBV3-1 (or the pseudogene TRBV3-2) and J usage is TRBJ1-2; D is uncertain. V was pared by 0 bases and J by 8 bases, with 4 bases between. Germline lookup yields CDR1 LGHDT and CDR2 YNNKEL (reference sequence). The CDR3 consists of 11 residues. Here the CDR3 DNA reads TGTGCCAGCAGCCAAGAGAGGGGCTACACCTTC. Its protein is CASSQERGYTF.

The genes are TRBV7-2 and TRBJ2-7, with 9 bases lining up with TRBD2. The CDR3 runs to 15 residues. V was clipped by 5 bases and J by 0 bases; unmatched bases: 5. Germline V gives CDR1 SGHTA, CDR2 FQGNSA. The CDR3 sequence is CASSILAGASYEQYF. CDR3 nucleotides: TGTGCCAGCAGCATCTTAGCGGGGGCCTCCTACGAGCAGTACTTC.

The chain has TRBV6-6 and TRBJ1-2, with TRBD1 matching 10 bases. This CDR3 region has 13 residues. Germline CDR1 MNHNY, CDR2 SVGAGI (reference sequence). V shed 6 bases, J shed 8 bases, and the junction held 6 bases outside the gene matches. The CDR3 loop is CASSPDRGRGYTF. CDR3 DNA sequence: TGTGCCAGCAGCCCAGACAGGGGGCGCGGCTACACCTTC.

The chain couples TRBV6-5 to TRBJ1-2, with TRBD1 matching 10 bases. J was trimmed by 4 bases and V by 5 bases; bases with no gene match: 7. CDR1 is MNHEY and CDR2 is SVGAGI in the germline V gene. CDR3 size: 15 residues. CDR3 amino acids: CASSRRQGAVYGYTF. The CDR3 DNA reads TGTGCCAGCAGTCGCCGACAGGGGGCAGTCTATGGCTACACCTTC.

The rearrangement uses TRBV3-1 (or the pseudogene TRBV3-2) and TRBJ1-2; D is perhaps TRBD1 (5 bases). Germline V gene lookup returns CDR1 LGHDT and CDR2 YNNKEL (reference sequence). V was cut by 0 bases and J by 4 bases, with 15 bases left in between. The CDR3 sequence is 16 residues long. In nucleotides, the CDR3 is TGTGCCAGCAGCCAAGAGGGCGGCAGGGTAGGCTATGGCTACACCTTC. Translated, it gives CASSQEGGRVGYGYTF.

The CDR3 nucleotides read TGCGCCAGCAGCCAAGATATTAAGGGGTCTGGGGCCAACGTCCTGACTTTC. Amino acids: CASSQDIKGSGANVLTF. The rearrangement joins TRBV4-3 to TRBJ2-6; a possible D gene is TRBD1 (5 bases). Germline loops: CDR1 LGHNA, CDR2 YSLEER. V lost 0 bases and J lost 1, with 10 bases in between. The CDR3 runs to 17 residues.

The rearrangement links TRBV7-8 to TRBJ1-1, with D unclear. The germline V and J ends were trimmed by 6 bases and 0 bases, with 17 bases remaining between them. Germline loops: CDR1 SGHVS, CDR2 FQNEAQ. CDR3 length: 16 amino acids. The DNA for the CDR3 is TGTGCCAGCAGGGGTTTTGGCGGGAACTTGAACACTGAAGCTTTCTTT. It translates to CASRGFGGNLNTEAFF.

The rearrangement joins TRBV5-5 to TRBJ1-6; TRBD1 aligns across 10 bases. CDR1 and CDR2 (germline): SGHKS, YYEKEE (reference sequence). The CDR3 runs 15 residues. V gave up 10 bases and J gave up 9 bases; unmatched junction bases: 13. CDR3 sequence (DNA): TGTGCCTCCGAGGGACAGGGGCAGTACGGTTCACCCCTCCACTTT. Protein: CASEGQGQYGSPLHF.

The chain uses TRBV6-5 and TRBJ1-6; 8 bases align to TRBD1. The CDR3 has 12 amino acids. Germline V gene data show CDR1 as MNHEY and CDR2 as SVGAGI. V shed 6 bases, J shed 12 bases, and the junction held 4 bases outside the gene matches. The CDR3 here is CASSQGAEPLHF. The CDR3 region has the DNA TGTGCCAGCAGCCAGGGGGCAGAACCCCTCCACTTT.

This chain connects TRBV25-1 to TRBJ1-2; tentative D call: TRBD1 (6 bases). This CDR3 comprises 11 residues. CDR1 MGHDK and CDR2 SYGVNS come from the germline V gene. V was pared by 7 bases and J by 9 bases, with 12 bases between. The CDR3 loop reads CASTTGYSYTF. The DNA of the CDR3 is TGTGCCAGCACAACAGGGTATAGCTACACCTTC.

The genes are TRBV3-1 (or the pseudogene TRBV3-2) and TRBJ2-1, with D perhaps matching TRBD1 (6 bases). V gave up 4 bases and J gave up 7 bases, with 8 bases separating them. Germline-derived CDR1 and CDR2 are LGHDT and YNNKEL (reference sequence). The CDR3 has 12 amino acids. CDR3 sequence (DNA): TGTGCCAGCAGCCTACAGGGAAATGAGCAGTTCTTC. It codes for CASSLQGNEQFF.

The chain couples TRBV5-4 to TRBJ1-3, with D unclear. Germline V gives CDR1 SGHNT, CDR2 YYREEE (reference sequence). This CDR3 has 16 amino acids. Deletions cut 0 bases from V and 0 bases from J, with 10 bases between. CDR3 bases: TGTGCCAGCAGCTTGGGTGGTTCCTACTCTGGAAACACCATATATTTT. Protein: CASSLGGSYSGNTIYF.

The CDR3 protein is CASSPSGDSYNSPLHF. The CDR3 DNA reads as TGTGCCAGTAGCCCATCAGGTGACTCCTATAATTCACCCCTCCACTTT. The chain carries TRBV19 and TRBJ1-6; D remains ambiguous. The CDR3 sequence is 16 residues long. Germline-derived CDR1 and CDR2 are LNHDA and SQIVND (reference sequence). Trimming removed 6 bases at V and 0 bases at J, with 12 bases between.

The rearrangement links TRBV19 to TRBJ2-4, with D tentatively TRBD2 (6 bases). Germline assignment: CDR1 LNHDA and CDR2 SQIVND (reference sequence). Trimming stripped 5 bases from V and 7 bases from J, with 18 bases between. The CDR3 spans 15 residues. The CDR3 coding sequence is TGTGCCAGTAGTTGGAGCGGGCAGAGGGGTAACATTCAGTACTTC. Protein sequence: CASSWSGQRGNIQYF. Supplemented by reference TRBV19 and TRBJ2-4, the full variable domain reads DGGITQSPKYLFRKEGQNVTLSCEQNLNHDAMYWYRQDPGQGLRLIYYSQIVNDFQKGDIAEGYSVSREKKESFPLTVTSAQKNPTAFYLCASSWSGQRGNIQYFGAGTRLSVL.